These 16 T cell receptor beta chains originate from one sample sequenced in a study of regulatory T cells in long-lasting Graves disease. The time point denotes: persistent/refractory GD, antithyroid drugs over 5 years with positive TRAb. Isolated PBMC RNA provided the starting material for the TCR library. To make TCR beta libraries, researchers used iRepertoire HTBI primers and Arm-PCR of CDR3 regions. TCRdb independently ran MiXCR on the multiplex PCR reads; one entry per CDR3 protein. The sample has 700,000 or so distinct CDR3 sequences, around 32% seen once; the top ten hold 40% to 50%. The starting material was peripheral blood mononuclear cells (PBMCs), obtained when the disease was refractory, from a patient treated with antithyroid drugs. The origin of the receptors is a female donor with Graves disease.

This clonotype was detected ten times or more. The chain is built from TRBV28 and TRBJ1-2, with no clear D. Looked up from germline, CDR1 is MDHEN and CDR2 is SYDVKM. V lost 7 bases and J 6 bases, leaving 18 bases between the germline ends. This CDR3 is 14 amino acids long. The CDR3 reads CASKNRAKTHGYTF. The CDR3 nucleotides read TGTGCCAGCAAGAACAGAGCTAAAACCCATGGCTACACCTTC.

The genes are TRBV5-6 and TRBJ1-2; D call uncertain. Trimming stripped 2 bases from V and 7 bases from J, with 18 bases between. The CDR3 has 15 amino acids. CDR1 SGHDT and CDR2 YYEEEE come from the germline V gene. The CDR3 nucleotides are TGTGCCAGCAGCTTCCTACAGATTCCCTTGAGTGGCTACACCTTC. Translation: CASSFLQIPLSGYTF.

This clonotype was picked up many times. V gene TRBV27 combines with J gene TRBJ1-2; D unresolved. Germline CDR1 and CDR2: MNHEY and SMNVEV (reference sequence). V dropped 3 bases and J dropped 2 bases, with 13 bases sitting between them. The CDR3 is 15 residues long. CDR3 nucleotides: TGTGCCAGCAGTTTCTCCCGCCCCCCAAACTATGGCTACACCTTC. It yields the protein CASSFSRPPNYGYTF.

A few counts support this clonotype. CDR3 loop: CAISESRTGGGNTEAFF. The CDR3 DNA is TGTGCCATCAGTGAGTCCCGGACAGGGGGCGGTAACACTGAAGCTTTCTTT. The chain couples TRBV10-3 to TRBJ1-1; 11 bases agree with TRBD1. V was clipped by 0 bases and J by 2 bases; unmatched bases: 5. The CDR3 loop spans 17 amino acids. Germline CDR1 and CDR2: ENHRY and SYGVKD.

This chain uses TRBV20-1 with TRBJ2-3; no firm D call. V was cut by 1 base and J by 2 bases, with 7 bases left in between. CDR3 length: 13 amino acids. Germline CDR1 and CDR2: DFQATT and SNEGSKA (reference sequence). CDR3 sequence: CSARAPLTDTQYF. In nucleotides, the CDR3 is TGCAGTGCTAGAGCCCCCCTCACAGATACGCAGTATTTT.

This sequence joins TRBV20-1 and TRBJ2-5; D not certain. With 3 bases removed from V and 1 base from J, the gap between germline ends came to 9 bases. The CDR3 totals 13 residues. Germline CDR1 reads DFQATT; CDR2 reads SNEGSKA (reference sequence). In nucleotides, the CDR3 is TGCAGTGCTAGTACGGACGCCCAAGAGACCCAGTACTTC. Translation: CSASTDAQETQYF.

This clonotype appeared many times. The CDR3 protein is CSATPGLWGENSPLHF. CDR3 DNA sequence: TGCAGTGCTACCCCCGGGCTGTGGGGGGAGAATTCACCCCTCCACTTT. V and J are TRBV20-1 and TRBJ1-6; D is perhaps TRBD1 (5 bases). Germline-derived CDR1 and CDR2 are DFQATT and SNEGSKA (reference sequence). V gave up 4 bases and J gave up 7 bases, with 20 bases separating them. The CDR3 consists of 16 residues.

The chain links TRBV25-1 to TRBJ1-5; a possible D gene is TRBD1 (6 bases). Trimming pared 10 bases from V and 2 bases from J, leaving 18 bases between. The CDR3 sequence is 15 residues long. CDR1 is MGHDK and CDR2 is SYGVNS in the germline V gene. In DNA, the CDR3 is TGTGCCATCGAACTCAGGCCAGGGGGCAATCAGCCCCAGCATTTT. Translated: CAIELRPGGNQPQHF.

This clonotype showed up just a few times. The genes are TRBV28 and TRBJ1-1, with TRBD1 as a possible D gene (5 bases). Per germline, CDR1 MDHEN and CDR2 SYDVKM. V lost 6 bases and J 0 bases, leaving 17 bases between the germline ends. The CDR3 has 16 amino acids. The DNA of the CDR3 is TGTGCCAGCAGCCCTCCAAGCGACAGTATGAACACTGAAGCTTTCTTT. Translation: CASSPPSDSMNTEAFF.

This clonotype showed up many times. The V gene is TRBV11-2, the J gene TRBJ2-5, with D perhaps matching TRBD2 (6 bases). Germline CDR1 reads SGHAT; CDR2 reads FQNNGV. The V gene lost 1 base and the J gene lost 5 bases, with 14 bases spanning the gap. The length of the CDR3 is 15 residues. In DNA form, the CDR3 reads TGTGCCAGCAGCTTAGGGGGAGGTCGAGGGGAGACCCAGTACTTC. It translates to CASSLGGGRGETQYF.

As concerns this clonotype: At one end the junction does not follow the germline gene, possibly because of a read error. The chain joins TRBV2 to TRBJ2-5, with 9 nucleotides matching TRBD1. The germline V gene has CDR1 SNHLY and CDR2 FYNNEI. The length of the CDR3 is 17 residues. This CDR3 reads CASSDEDRGGVQETRYF. CDR3 nucleotide sequence: TGTGCCAGCAGTGACGAGGACAGGGGAGGGGTACAAGAGACCCGGTACTTC.

The chain joins TRBV20-1 to TRBJ1-6, with 7 bases aligning to TRBD1. There are 13 residues in the CDR3. Germline CDR1 and CDR2: DFQATT and SNEGSKA (reference sequence). The V and J ends lost 6 bases and 10 bases, in that order; junction bases with no gene match: 9. The CDR3 sequence is CSATTGKLSPLHF. As DNA, the CDR3 is TGCAGTGCAACGACAGGGAAGCTATCACCCCTCCACTTT.

V gene TRBV12-3 or TRBV12-4 combines with J gene TRBJ1-2; D ambiguous. CDR3 length: 14 amino acids. V was shortened by 6 bases and J by 0 bases, with 11 bases between the two germline ends. The CDR3 region is CASRKTSANYGYTF. In nucleotides, the CDR3 is TGTGCCAGCAGGAAGACCTCCGCTAACTATGGCTACACCTTC.

CDR3 nucleotide sequence: TGTGCCAGTGCCCTAGGGCAGACAAACACTGAAGCTTTCTTT. Translating it yields CASALGQTNTEAFF. The rearrangement links TRBV19 to TRBJ1-1; D not certain. The CDR3 is made up of 14 amino acids. V was clipped by 8 bases and J by 2 bases, with 15 bases between them. Germline V CDR1 and CDR2: LNHDA, SQIVND (reference sequence).

The chain has TRBV6-1 and TRBJ1-2, with 11 positions matching TRBD1. From germline, CDR1 is MNHNS and CDR2 SASEGT. CDR3 length equals 16 residues. V shed 7 bases and J 4 bases; nucleotides not matched to a gene: 11. The CDR3 nucleotides are TGTGCCAGCACAACTTCCGGGACAGGGGGTTTCTATGGCTACACCTTC. Translation: CASTTSGTGGFYGYTF.

There are a few counts of this clonotype. The V call is TRBV3-1, the J call TRBJ2-1; D might be TRBD2 (6 bases). Germline V gives CDR1 LGHDT, CDR2 YNNKEL (reference sequence). CDR3 length equals 18 residues. The germline V and J ends were trimmed by 2 bases and 0 bases, with 17 bases remaining between them. CDR3 nucleotide sequence: TGTGCCAGCAGCCAAAAGGCCGTACTAGCCTACTCCTACAATGAGCAGTTCTTC. Its translation: CASSQKAVLAYSYNEQFF.